This T cell receptor beta chain was sequenced for a study of long-term antiretroviral therapy in people with HIV. Investigators performed immunoSEQ version v3.0 at survey level. TCRdb's copy holds only in-frame clones and misses some; the assay was immunoSEQ multiplex PCR. The sample has approximately 28,000 clones; about 82% are singletons. General study results and limits: From the mid-2000s to the late 2010s, blood was obtained, possibly while participants received older ART regimens. Clonal expansions arising prior to ART prevailed in the repertoire at every time point.

This clone was recorded once. The antigen remains undetermined. The V end was cut by 4 bases, the J end by 0 bases, with 13 bases between. Germline V lookup: CDR1 SGHVS, CDR2 FQNEAQ. The CDR3 consists of 15 residues. The sample consisted of unsorted PBMCs, taken 0.8 years before starting antiretroviral therapy. The sequence came from a man between 18 and 35 years old with HIV. The V call is TRBV7-8, the J call TRBJ2-7; D remains ambiguous. The CDR3 loop reads CASSSRAGVSYEQYF. The CDR3 coding sequence is TGTGCCAGCAGCTCAAGGGCAGGAGTCTCCTACGAGCAGTACTTC.